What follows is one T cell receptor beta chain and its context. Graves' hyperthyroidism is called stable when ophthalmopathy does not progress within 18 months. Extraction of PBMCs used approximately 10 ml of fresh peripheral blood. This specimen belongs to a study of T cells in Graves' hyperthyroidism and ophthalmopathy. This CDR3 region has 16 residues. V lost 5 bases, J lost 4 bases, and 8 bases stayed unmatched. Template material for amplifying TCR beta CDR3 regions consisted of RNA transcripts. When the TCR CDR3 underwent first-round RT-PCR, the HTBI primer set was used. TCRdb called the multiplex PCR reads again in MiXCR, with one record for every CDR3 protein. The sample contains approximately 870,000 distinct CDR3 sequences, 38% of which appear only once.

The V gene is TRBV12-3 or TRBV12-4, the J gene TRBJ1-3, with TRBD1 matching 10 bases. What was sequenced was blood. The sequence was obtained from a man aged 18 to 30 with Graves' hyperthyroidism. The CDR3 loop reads CASSPSRQGAGNTIYF. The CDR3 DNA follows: TGTGCCAGCAGTCCCTCACGACAGGGGGCGGGAAACACCATATATTTT.